One sample yielded the 3 T cell receptor beta chains listed below, sequenced in a study of Ad26.COV2.S vaccination and SARS-CoV-2 variants. The assay was immunoSEQ multiplex PCR, and TCRdb's table has in-frame clones only and misses some. The sample records about 320,000 clones, 85% to 90% being singletons. As for treatment: some 19 received Ad26.COV2.S at low or high dose, single or two shots; about five received placebo; per-sample allocation not given. Samples analyzed were those drawn on day 63 after the first vaccine or placebo injection. Sequencing used peripheral blood, obtained in a trial of Ad26.COV2.S vaccine versus placebo. Receptor source: a person aged 18 to 65 who received the Ad26.COV2.S COVID-19 vaccine or a placebo.

The chain couples TRBV6-5 to TRBJ1-3; 7 bases match TRBD1. The CDR3 is made up of 14 amino acids. Trimming removed 6 bases from V and 0 bases from J; junction bases left unmatched: 2. Germline values: CDR1 MNHEY, CDR2 SVGAGI. The CDR3 DNA is TGTGCCAGCAGAACAGGGGCCTCTGGAAACACCATATATTTT. Translating gives CASRTGASGNTIYF.

The chain couples TRBV3-1 (or the pseudogene TRBV3-2) to TRBJ2-2; possibly TRBD2 for D (6 bases). Looked up from germline, CDR1 is LGHDT and CDR2 is YNNKEL (reference sequence). CDR3 length: 13 residues. The V end was cut by 4 bases, the J end by 5 bases, with 8 bases between. CDR3 residues: CASSPAGTGELFF. In DNA, the CDR3 is TGTGCCAGCAGCCCCGCGGGGACCGGGGAGCTGTTTTTT.

This clone is a singleton in its sample. CDR3 residues: CASSQLVEAFF. The CDR3 nucleotides read TGTGCCAGCAGTCAGTTAGTTGAAGCTTTCTTT. The V call is TRBV2, the J call TRBJ1-1; D call uncertain. Trimming took off 5 bases at V and 7 bases at J, with 8 bases between the two ends. Germline V gene sequence: CDR1 SNHLY, CDR2 FYNNEI. The CDR3 runs to 11 residues.